This TCR beta chain was profiled in a study of blood T cell repertoires in COVID-19. Overall study context: Samples came from the United States, Italy and Spain, spanning acute and convalescent COVID-19. T cells, B-cell-depleted T cells, or PBMCs provided the cDNA or gDNA that served as material.

Using immunoSEQ multiplex PCR, the repertoire was profiled, and TCRdb retains in-frame clones only, with some absent. Of 130,000 to 150,000 clones in the sample, more than 75% were seen once. Trimming took off 8 bases at V and 2 bases at J, with 7 bases between the two ends. Germline CDR1 is LGHDT and CDR2 is YNNKEL (reference sequence). CDR3 size: 13 residues. Source material: peripheral blood. The rearrangement uses TRBV3-1 (or the pseudogene TRBV3-2) and TRBJ2-6; no reliable D call. The TCR sequence derives from a woman in her forties or fifties with acute or convalescent COVID-19. The DNA of the CDR3 is TGTGCCAGCTTAGATGCTGGGGCCAACGTCCTGACTTTC. It specifies CASLDAGANVLTF.